This TCR beta chain stems from a study of blood T cell repertoires in COVID-19 (dated by TCRdb to the early 2020s). Some background on the complete study: Collaborator samples came from the United States, Italy and Spain and covered acute and convalescent phases of COVID-19. Samples were obtained from the ongoing ImmuneRACE study (first 160 participants) and from about 1,300 subjects provided by 6 global collaborators. The prospective study material was composed of cDNA or gDNA derived from T cells, B-cell-depleted T cells, or PBMCs. The repertoires were released in a freely available public database meant as a resource for research on the immune response to SARS-CoV-2. Deeply sampled blood TCRbeta repertoires from subjects exposed to, actively infected with, or recovered from COVID-19 were included in the dataset. Where available, HLA class I and class II types were taken from metadata supplied by the sample provider and were not determined by assay-based typing. Sample metadata almost always included a de-identified subject ID, COVID-19 status, age in years and sex. The study at large found these results: Clinical and demographic metadata were provided uncurated, with the amount varying by source and participant.

TCRbeta CDR3 regions were amplified from genomic DNA using the immunoSEQ Assay, a bias-controlled multiplex PCR. The paper's processing steps were these. Nucleated cell counts per sample were estimated from amplification of reference gene primers within the assay. To quantify the absolute abundance of each unique TCRbeta CDR3 rearrangement, sequence reads were collapsed and filtered. Productive Simpson clonality was computed per sample as the square root of Simpson's diversity index over productive rearrangements. The table was pulled from immuneACCESS by TCRdb, which kept in-frame rearrangements only. Such tables lose some clones; where checked, under half of the loss comes from unresolved V genes, and the rest has no known cause. That table supplies the V and J calls and clone size; D and trimming were determined from the DNA. Across this sample there are 110,000 to 150,000 clones, with around 87% seen only once. Of the sample, approximately 3% falls within the top ten clones.

The collaborating institutions used their own protocols to collect whole blood in K2EDTA tubes. For TCRbeta analysis, collaborators shipped samples in one of three forms: frozen whole blood, isolated PBMCs, or DNA extracted from either of those sample types. As for this clone: It has no known antigen specificity. No base quality values were provided; no much bigger clone lies one nucleotide off.

CDR1 KGHSH and CDR2 LQKENI were looked up in the germline V gene. Trimming accounts for 1 base at V and 4 bases at J, while the number of junction bases matched to no gene is 4. The CDR3 sequence holds 15 residues, the cysteine and phenylalanine included. Kept here is only the CDR3 DNA, which spans 45 bases and is read in frame from base 1. The TCR was taken from a woman aged 55-75 years with active COVID-19. This chain is built from TRBV18 and TRBJ2-5, and 9 junctional nucleotides match TRBD1. Sequencing was carried out using peripheral blood. The nucleotides are TGTGCCAGCTCACCACGGACAGGGGAGAGAGAGACCCAGTACTTC. This is translated as CASSPRTGERETQYF. The CDR3, completed at both ends by the reference TRBV18 and TRBJ2-5 genes, gives the full variable domain NAGVMQNPRHLVRRRGQEARLRCSPMKGHSHVYWYRQLPEEGLKFMVYLQKENIIDESGMPKERFSAEFPKEGPSILRIQQVVRGDSAAYFCASSPRTGERETQYFGPGTRLLVL.